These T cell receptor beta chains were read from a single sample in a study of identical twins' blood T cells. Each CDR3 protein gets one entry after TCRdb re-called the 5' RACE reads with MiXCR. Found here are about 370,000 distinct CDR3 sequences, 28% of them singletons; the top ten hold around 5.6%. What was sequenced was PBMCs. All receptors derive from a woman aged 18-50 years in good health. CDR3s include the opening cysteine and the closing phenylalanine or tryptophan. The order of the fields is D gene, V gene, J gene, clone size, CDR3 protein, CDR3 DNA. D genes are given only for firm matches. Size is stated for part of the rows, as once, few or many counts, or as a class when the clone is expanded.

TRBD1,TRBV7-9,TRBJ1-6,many,CASSTHGQGINSPLHF,TGTGCCAGCAGCACACATGGACAGGGGATTAATTCACCCCTCCACTTT
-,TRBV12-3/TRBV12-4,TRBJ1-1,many,CASRATEQAFF,TGTGCCAGCAGGGCGACGGAGCAAGCTTTCTTT
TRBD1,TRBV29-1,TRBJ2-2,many,CSVEWKRGHRTGELFF,TGCAGCGTTGAATGGAAGAGGGGGCATCGGACCGGGGAGCTGTTTTTT
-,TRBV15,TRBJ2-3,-,CATSRDKKSVPTDTQYF,TGTGCCACCAGCAGAGATAAGAAGAGCGTCCCCACAGATACGCAGTATTTT
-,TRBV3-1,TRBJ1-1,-,CASSQDIRPNTEAFF,TGTGCCAGCAGCCAAGATATCCGACCGAACACTGAAGCTTTCTTT
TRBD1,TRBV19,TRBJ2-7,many,CASRDRGHSYEQYF,TGTGCCAGTAGGGACAGGGGACATTCCTACGAGCAGTACTTC
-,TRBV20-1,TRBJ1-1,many,CSARFGNTEAFF,TGCAGTGCTAGATTTGGGAACACTGAAGCTTTCTTT
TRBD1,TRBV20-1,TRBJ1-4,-,CSADPTGGSMNEKLFF,TGCAGTGCGGACCCTACAGGGGGCTCCATGAATGAAAAACTGTTTTTT
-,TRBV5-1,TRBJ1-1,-,CASSLFSNTEAFF,TGCGCCAGCAGCTTGTTCTCGAACACTGAAGCTTTCTTT
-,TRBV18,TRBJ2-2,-,CASSPTLVRELFF,TGTGCCAGCTCACCAACGCTAGTGAGGGAGCTGTTTTTT
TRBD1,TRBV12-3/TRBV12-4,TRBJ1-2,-,CASKTGYYGYTF,TGTGCCAGCAAGACAGGGTACTATGGCTACACCTTC
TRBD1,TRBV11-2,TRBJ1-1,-,CASSKNRGVNTEAFF,TGTGCCAGCAGCAAAAACAGGGGGGTGAACACTGAAGCTTTCTTT
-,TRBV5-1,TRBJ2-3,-,CASSLGGRTTDTQYF,TGCGCCAGCAGCTTGGGAGGGAGAACCACAGATACGCAGTATTTT
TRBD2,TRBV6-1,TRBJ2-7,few,CASSEVGRAGGQYEQYF,TGTGCCAGCAGTGAAGTGGGGAGGGCGGGAGGCCAATACGAGCAGTACTTC
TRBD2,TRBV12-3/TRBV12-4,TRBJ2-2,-,CASSGLAGGWGYTGELFF,TGTGCCAGCAGCGGACTAGCGGGAGGGTGGGGCTACACCGGGGAGCTGTTTTTT
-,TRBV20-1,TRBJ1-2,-,CSARDLRAPHTFNYGYTF,TGCAGTGCTAGAGATCTGCGGGCACCTCATACTTTCAACTATGGCTACACCTTC
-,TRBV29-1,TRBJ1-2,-,CSVEGQDINYGYTF,TGCAGCGTTGAGGGCCAAGACATAAACTATGGCTACACCTTC
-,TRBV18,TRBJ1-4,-,CASSPDLKENLFF,TGTGCCAGCTCACCAGATTTAAAGGAAAACCTGTTTTTT
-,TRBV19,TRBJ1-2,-,CATRTENYGYTF,TGTGCCACCAGGACAGAGAACTATGGCTACACCTTC
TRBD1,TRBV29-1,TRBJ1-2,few,CSVGQGPDGYTF,TGCAGCGTCGGACAGGGGCCGGATGGCTACACCTTC
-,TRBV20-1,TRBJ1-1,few,CSARRGATEAFF,TGCAGTGCTAGGAGAGGAGCGACTGAAGCTTTCTTT
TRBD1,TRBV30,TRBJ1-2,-,CAGANRGNRYGYTF,TGTGCCGGGGCGAACAGGGGTAATAGGTATGGCTACACCTTC
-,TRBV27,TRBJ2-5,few,CASSLGSAYQETQYF,TGTGCCAGCAGTTTAGGATCAGCGTACCAAGAGACCCAGTACTTC
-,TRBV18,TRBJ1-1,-,CASSPSAAGITEAFF,TGTGCCAGCTCACCGTCTGCTGCAGGGATCACTGAAGCTTTCTTT
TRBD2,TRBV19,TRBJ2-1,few,CASGGGLGGEQFF,TGTGCCAGTGGGGGGGGACTGGGAGGTGAGCAGTTCTTC
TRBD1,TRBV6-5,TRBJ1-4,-,CASSYGGQGDEKLFF,TGTGCCAGCAGTTACGGTGGACAGGGCGATGAAAAACTGTTTTTT
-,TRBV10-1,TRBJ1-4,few,CASSDRSTGEKLFF,TGCGCCAGCAGTGACCGATCAACGGGGGAAAAACTGTTTTTT
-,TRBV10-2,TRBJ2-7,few,CASSESLGVSSYEQYF,TGCGCCAGCAGTGAGAGTTTGGGGGTAAGCTCCTACGAGCAGTACTTC
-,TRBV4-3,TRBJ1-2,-,CASSPDSEYGYTF,TGCGCCAGCAGCCCCGATTCTGAGTATGGCTACACCTTC
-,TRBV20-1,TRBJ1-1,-,CSARDQPQSVSEAFF,TGCAGTGCTAGAGATCAGCCCCAAAGCGTCTCTGAAGCTTTCTTT
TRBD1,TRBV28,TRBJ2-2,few,CASTALPGTGKRGELFF,TGTGCCAGCACGGCTTTACCCGGGACAGGGAAGCGGGGGGAGCTGTTTTTT
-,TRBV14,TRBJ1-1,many,CASSQGREAFF,TGTGCCAGCAGCCAAGGCCGAGAAGCTTTCTTT
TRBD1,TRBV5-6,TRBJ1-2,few,CASADGTGYYGYTF,TGTGCCAGCGCGGACGGGACAGGGTACTATGGCTACACCTTC
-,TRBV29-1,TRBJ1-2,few,CSVLRVRPSYGYTF,TGCAGCGTTTTGCGAGTCAGACCCTCCTATGGCTACACCTTC
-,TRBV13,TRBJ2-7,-,CASSTGSYEQYF,TGTGCCAGCAGCACAGGATCCTACGAGCAGTACTTC
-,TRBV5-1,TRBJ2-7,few,CASSPTSPREQYF,TGCGCCAGCAGCCCGACTAGTCCTAGGGAGCAGTACTTC
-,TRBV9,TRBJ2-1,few,CASSVADYNEQFF,TGTGCCAGCAGCGTGGCAGACTACAATGAGCAGTTCTTC
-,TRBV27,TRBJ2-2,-,CASSLMVTGELFF,TGTGCCAGCAGTTTAATGGTCACCGGGGAGCTGTTTTTT
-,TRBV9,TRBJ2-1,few,CASNVGDGEQFF,TGTGCCAGCAACGTGGGAGACGGTGAGCAGTTCTTC
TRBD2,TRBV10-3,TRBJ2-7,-,CAISELGTTKPYF,TGTGCCATCAGTGAGTTAGGGACTACCAAACCGTACTTC
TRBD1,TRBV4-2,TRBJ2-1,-,CASSQDFGQGYNEQFF,TGTGCCAGCAGCCAAGATTTCGGACAGGGTTACAATGAGCAGTTCTTC
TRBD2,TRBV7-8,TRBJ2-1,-,CASGYEGLVGPSSYNEQFF,TGTGCCAGCGGTTACGAGGGACTAGTTGGACCGAGCTCCTACAATGAGCAGTTCTTC